The 7 T cell receptor beta chains given below trace back to one sample, sequenced in a study of T-cell reconstitution after alpha-beta-depleted transplantation in children. The authors prepared the TCRbeta library with unique molecular identifiers. TCRdb recomputed calls from the PCR reads with MiXCR, one row per CDR3 protein. The sample has 500,000 to 600,000 distinct CDR3 sequences, approximately 32% seen once; the top ten hold around 2.3%. Material: PBMCs from the stem cell graft donor, obtained from the stem cell graft. These receptors came from a human donor who donated a stem cell graft to a child with aplastic anemia.

This clonotype was counted only a few times. V usage is TRBV7-8 and J usage is TRBJ1-1; a possible D gene is TRBD1 (6 bases). Trimming took 5 bases from V and 1 from J, leaving 14 bases between them. Germline CDR1 is SGHVS and CDR2 is FQNEAQ. CDR3 length: 15 residues. The CDR3 protein is CASSQPGTPNTEAFF. The CDR3 DNA reads TGTGCCAGCAGCCAACCCGGGACACCGAACACTGAAGCTTTCTTT. Using reference TRBV7-8 and TRBJ1-1 for the parts outside the CDR3, the full variable domain is GAGVSQSPRYKVAKRGQDVALRCDPISGHVSLFWYQQALGQGPEFLTYFQNEAQLDKSGLPSDRFFAERPEGSVSTLKIQRTQQEDSAVYLCASSQPGTPNTEAFFGQGTRLTVV.

The chain uses TRBV3-1 and TRBJ2-1; 8 nucleotides agree with TRBD1. Germline lookup yields CDR1 LGHDT and CDR2 YNNKEL (reference sequence). The V segment lost 6 bases and the J segment 5 bases; nucleotides outside the gene matches: 9. The CDR3 loop spans 15 amino acids. The DNA of the CDR3 is TGTGCCAGCAGGCCAACCGGGACAGGCCACAATGAGCAGTTCTTC. Translating it yields CASRPTGTGHNEQFF.

Here the CDR3 reads CASSEARVTEAFF. In DNA form, the CDR3 reads TGTGCCAGCAGTGAGGCCAGGGTTACTGAAGCTTTCTTT. V and J are TRBV25-1 and TRBJ1-1; tentatively, D is TRBD1 (5 bases). CDR3 size: 13 residues. The V gene's germline CDR1 is MGHDK and CDR2 SYGVNS. Trimming stripped 3 bases from V and 5 bases from J, with 10 bases between.

This clonotype was picked up a small number of times. The chain uses TRBV5-6 and TRBJ2-2; TRBD2 aligns across 9 bases. V lost 2 bases and J lost 3; bases outside the gene matches: 5. CDR1 is SGHDT and CDR2 is YYEEEE in the germline V gene. The CDR3 is 16 amino acids. The CDR3 region is CASSFGGRVDTGELFF. CDR3 coding DNA: TGTGCCAGCAGCTTCGGCGGGAGGGTCGACACCGGGGAGCTGTTTTTT.

Points on this clonotype: An end of the junction does not agree with germline; a read error may underlie this. The chain has TRBV20-1 and TRBJ2-3; 12 bases match TRBD2. The CDR3 sequence is 15 residues long. Per the germline V gene, CDR1 is DFQATT and CDR2 is SNEGSKA (reference sequence). The CDR3 protein is CSASLTSGSGDRQYF. Written as DNA, the CDR3 is TGCAGTGCTTCCTTGACTAGCGGGAGTGGAGATAGGCAGTATTTT.

The chain recombines TRBV12-3 or TRBV12-4 with TRBJ1-5; 8 bases fit TRBD1. Trimming took 6 bases from V and 6 from J; bases not matched to a gene: 13. CDR3 size: 16 residues. Here the CDR3 reads CASSRTGQGAPQPQHF. The DNA for the CDR3 is TGTGCCAGCAGCCGGACGGGTCAGGGGGCTCCTCAGCCCCAGCATTTT.

This clonotype was counted between two and nine times. V usage is TRBV5-5 and J usage is TRBJ2-5, with D unresolved. The CDR3 runs 15 residues. Germline lookup yields CDR1 SGHKS and CDR2 YYEKEE (reference sequence). V lost 0 bases to trimming and J lost 1 base, with 10 bases between them. CDR3: CASSLGSEFQETQYF. CDR3 nucleotides: TGTGCCAGCAGCTTGGGCAGTGAGTTCCAAGAGACCCAGTACTTC.